The 5 T cell receptor beta chains in this list originate from one sample, sequenced in a study of control samples from healthy donors and cancer patients. Assay used: immunoSEQ multiplex PCR; TCRdb lists only in-frame clones, some missing. The table records fewer than 100,000 clones, roughly 90% of them present only once. The source material was blood. These receptors were obtained from a woman in her forties or fifties in good health.

A single count supports this clone. J is TRBJ1-6 and V is TRBV19, with D possibly matching TRBD1 (5 bases). The ends were cut back, 5 bases at V and 10 bases at J, with 24 bases in the middle. This CDR3 is 17 amino acids long. The germline V gene has CDR1 LNHDA and CDR2 SQIVND (reference sequence). The CDR3 nucleotides are TGTGCCAGTAGTCCGCCCCCCGGGACGGCCATCGGATCACCCCTCCACTTT. Protein product: CASSPPPGTAIGSPLHF.

This clone was counted a single time. The chain is built from TRBV6-6 and TRBJ1-1, with D uncertain. Germline V CDR1 and CDR2: MNHNY, SVGAGI (reference sequence). V lost 4 bases and J 3 bases, leaving 12 bases between the germline ends. The CDR3 totals 14 residues. The CDR3 nucleotides read TGTGCCAGCAGTTCAATCAATTTGGACACTGAAGCTTTCTTT. Its protein product is CASSSINLDTEAFF.

This chain uses TRBV6-4 with TRBJ2-2; the D is unclear. V lost 5 bases to trimming and J lost 4 bases, with 8 bases between them. Germline V gene sequence: CDR1 MRHNA, CDR2 SNTAGT. The CDR3 consists of 13 residues. In DNA, the CDR3 is TGTGCCAGCAGTCAAGAATCCACCGGGGAGCTGTTTTTT. It codes for CASSQESTGELFF.

The rearrangement uses TRBV5-6 and TRBJ1-2, with D perhaps TRBD1 (5 bases). The CDR3 length is 13 residues. Germline loops: CDR1 SGHDT, CDR2 YYEEEE. V shed 4 bases and J shed 4 bases, with 11 bases lying between them. CDR3 sequence reads: CASSGDRIYGYTF. CDR3 DNA sequence: TGTGCCAGCAGCGGGGACCGAATCTATGGCTACACCTTC.

This clone was recorded only once. The chain joins TRBV2 to TRBJ1-5, with D perhaps matching TRBD1 (5 bases). Germline loops: CDR1 SNHLY, CDR2 FYNNEI. The CDR3 extends over 14 amino acids. Trimming shortened V by 3 bases and J by 6 bases, and 12 bases separated the two germline ends. CDR3 sequence: CASSEGVTSQPQHF. CDR3 in DNA: TGTGCCAGCAGTGAGGGGGTTACAAGTCAGCCCCAGCATTTT.